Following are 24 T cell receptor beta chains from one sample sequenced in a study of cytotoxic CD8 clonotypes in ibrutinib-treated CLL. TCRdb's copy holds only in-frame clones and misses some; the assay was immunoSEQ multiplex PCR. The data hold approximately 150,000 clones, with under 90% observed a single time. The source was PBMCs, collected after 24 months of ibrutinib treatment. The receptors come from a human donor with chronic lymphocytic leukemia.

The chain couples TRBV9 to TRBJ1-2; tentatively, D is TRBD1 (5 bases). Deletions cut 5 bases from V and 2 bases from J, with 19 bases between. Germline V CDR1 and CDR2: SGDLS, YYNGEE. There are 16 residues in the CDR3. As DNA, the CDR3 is TGTGCCAGCAGGGGGTGGACACTTACACTGAACTATGGCTACACCTTC. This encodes CASRGWTLTLNYGYTF. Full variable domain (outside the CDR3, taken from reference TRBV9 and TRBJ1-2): DSGVTQTPKHLITATGQRVTLRCSPRSGDLSVYWYQQSLDQGLQFLIQYYNGEERAKGNILERFSAQQFPDLHSELNLSSLELGDSALYFCASRGWTLTLNYGYTFGSGTRLTVV.

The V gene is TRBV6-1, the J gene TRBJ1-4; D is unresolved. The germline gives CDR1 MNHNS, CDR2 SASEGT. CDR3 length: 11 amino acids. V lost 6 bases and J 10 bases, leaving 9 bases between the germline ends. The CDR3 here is CASREDRKLFF. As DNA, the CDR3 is TGTGCCAGCAGGGAGGACCGAAAACTGTTTTTT.

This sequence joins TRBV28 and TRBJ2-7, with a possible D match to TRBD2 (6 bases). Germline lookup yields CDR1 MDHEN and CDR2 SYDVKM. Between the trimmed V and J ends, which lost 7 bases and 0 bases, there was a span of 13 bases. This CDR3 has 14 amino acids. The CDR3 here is CASTHGGVSYEQYF. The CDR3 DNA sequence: TGTGCCAGCACCCACGGGGGAGTCTCCTACGAGCAGTACTTC.

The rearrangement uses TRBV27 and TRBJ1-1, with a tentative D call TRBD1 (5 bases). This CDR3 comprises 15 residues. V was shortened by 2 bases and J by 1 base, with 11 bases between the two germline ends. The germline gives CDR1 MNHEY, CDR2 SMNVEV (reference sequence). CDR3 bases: TGTGCCAGCAGTTTAGGGGCAGGAACGAACACTGAAGCTTTCTTT. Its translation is CASSLGAGTNTEAFF.

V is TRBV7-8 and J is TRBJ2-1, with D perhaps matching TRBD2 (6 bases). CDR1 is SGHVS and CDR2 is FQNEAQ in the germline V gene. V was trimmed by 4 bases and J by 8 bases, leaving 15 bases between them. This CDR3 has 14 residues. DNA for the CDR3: TGTGCCAGCAGCTCCTGGGACTGGGAGGATGAGCAGTTCTTC. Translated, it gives CASSSWDWEDEQFF.

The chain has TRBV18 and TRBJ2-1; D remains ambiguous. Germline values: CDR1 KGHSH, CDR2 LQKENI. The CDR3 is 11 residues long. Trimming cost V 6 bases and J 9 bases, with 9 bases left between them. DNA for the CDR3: TGTGCCAGCTCCTCTAGTGGTGAGCAGTTCTTC. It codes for CASSSSGEQFF.

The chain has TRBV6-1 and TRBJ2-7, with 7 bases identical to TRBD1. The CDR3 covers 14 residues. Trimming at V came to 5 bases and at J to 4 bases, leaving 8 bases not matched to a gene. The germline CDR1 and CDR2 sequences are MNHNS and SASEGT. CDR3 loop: CASSQNRDRYEQYF. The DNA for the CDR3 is TGTGCCAGCAGTCAGAACCGGGACAGATACGAGCAGTACTTC.

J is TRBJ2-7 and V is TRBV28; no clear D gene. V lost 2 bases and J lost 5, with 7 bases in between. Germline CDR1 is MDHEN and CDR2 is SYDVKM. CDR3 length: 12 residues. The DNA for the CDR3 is TGTGCCAGCAGTTTAATACGGGACGAGCAGTACTTC. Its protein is CASSLIRDEQYF.

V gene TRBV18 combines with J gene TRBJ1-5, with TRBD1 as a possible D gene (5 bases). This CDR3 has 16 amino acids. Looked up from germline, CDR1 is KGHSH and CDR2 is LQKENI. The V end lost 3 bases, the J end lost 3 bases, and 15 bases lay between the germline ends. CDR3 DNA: TGTGCCAGCTCACCTTCGGGACGGAGCATCAATCAGCCCCAGCATTTT. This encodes CASSPSGRSINQPQHF.

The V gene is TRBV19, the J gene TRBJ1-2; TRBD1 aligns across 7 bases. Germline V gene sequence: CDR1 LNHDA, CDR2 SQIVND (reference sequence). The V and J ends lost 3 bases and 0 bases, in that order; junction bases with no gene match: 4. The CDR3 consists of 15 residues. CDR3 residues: CASSMGQTANYGYTF. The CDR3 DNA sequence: TGTGCCAGTAGTATGGGACAGACAGCTAACTATGGCTACACCTTC.

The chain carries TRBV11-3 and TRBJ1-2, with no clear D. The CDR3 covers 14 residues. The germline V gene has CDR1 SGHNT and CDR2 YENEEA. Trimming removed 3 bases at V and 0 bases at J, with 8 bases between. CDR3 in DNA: TGTGCCAGCAGCTTGTCGGGAACTAACTATGGCTACACCTTC. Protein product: CASSLSGTNYGYTF.

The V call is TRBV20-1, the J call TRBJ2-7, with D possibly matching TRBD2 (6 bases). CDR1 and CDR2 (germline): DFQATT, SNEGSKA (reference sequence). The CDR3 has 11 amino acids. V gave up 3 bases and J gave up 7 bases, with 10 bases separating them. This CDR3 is CSARPEGEQYF. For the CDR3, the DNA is TGCAGTGCTAGGCCGGAGGGAGAGCAGTACTTC.

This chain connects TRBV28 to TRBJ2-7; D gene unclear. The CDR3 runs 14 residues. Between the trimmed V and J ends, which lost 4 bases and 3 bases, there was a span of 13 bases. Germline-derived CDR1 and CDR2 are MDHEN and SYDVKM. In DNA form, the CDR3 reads TGTGCCAGCAGTTCTGGGGTAGTATACTACGAGCAGTACTTC. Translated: CASSSGVVYYEQYF.

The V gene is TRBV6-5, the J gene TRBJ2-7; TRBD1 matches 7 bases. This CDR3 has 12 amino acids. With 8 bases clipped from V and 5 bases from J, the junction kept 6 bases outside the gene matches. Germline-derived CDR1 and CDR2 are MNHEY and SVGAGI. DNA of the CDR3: TGTGCCAGCGGGTATACAGGGGACGAGCAGTACTTC. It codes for CASGYTGDEQYF.

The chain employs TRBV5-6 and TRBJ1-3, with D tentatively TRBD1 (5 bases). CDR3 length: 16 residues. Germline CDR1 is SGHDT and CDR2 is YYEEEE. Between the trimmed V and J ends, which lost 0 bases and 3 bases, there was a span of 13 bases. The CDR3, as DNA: TGTGCCAGCAGCTTGGACGGAAGGGACGGTGGAAACACCATATATTTT. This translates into CASSLDGRDGGNTIYF.

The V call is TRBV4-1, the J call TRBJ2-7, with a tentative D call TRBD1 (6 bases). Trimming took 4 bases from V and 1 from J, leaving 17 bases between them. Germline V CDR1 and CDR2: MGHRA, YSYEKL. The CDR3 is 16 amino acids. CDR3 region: CASSPGASIPSYEQYF. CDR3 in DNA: TGCGCCAGCAGCCCAGGGGCCTCCATCCCTTCCTACGAGCAGTACTTC.

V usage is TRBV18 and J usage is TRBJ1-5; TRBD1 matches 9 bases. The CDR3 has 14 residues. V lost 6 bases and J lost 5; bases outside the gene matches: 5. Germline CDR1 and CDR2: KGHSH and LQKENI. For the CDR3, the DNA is TGTGCCAGCTCCCCAAGACAGGGGGATCAGCCCCAGCATTTT. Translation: CASSPRQGDQPQHF.

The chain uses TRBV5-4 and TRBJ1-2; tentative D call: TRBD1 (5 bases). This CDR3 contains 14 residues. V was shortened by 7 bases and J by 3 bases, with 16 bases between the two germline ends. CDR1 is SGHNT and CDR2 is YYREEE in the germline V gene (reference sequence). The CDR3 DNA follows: TGTGCCAGCGGCGGGGCGGGGGTAGACTATGGCTACACCTTC. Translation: CASGGAGVDYGYTF.

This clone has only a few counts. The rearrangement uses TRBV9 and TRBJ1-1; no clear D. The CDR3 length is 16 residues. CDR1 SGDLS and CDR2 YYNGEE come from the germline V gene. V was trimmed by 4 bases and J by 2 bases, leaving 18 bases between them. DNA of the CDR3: TGTGCCAGCAGCCCGTCGATTTCACAGCTAAACACTGAAGCTTTCTTT. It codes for CASSPSISQLNTEAFF.

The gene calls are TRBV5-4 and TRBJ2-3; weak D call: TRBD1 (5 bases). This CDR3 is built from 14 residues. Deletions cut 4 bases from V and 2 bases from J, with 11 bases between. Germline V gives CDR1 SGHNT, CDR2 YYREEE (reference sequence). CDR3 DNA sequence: TGTGCCAGCAGCACCCGACAGTCCACAGATACGCAGTATTTT. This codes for CASSTRQSTDTQYF.

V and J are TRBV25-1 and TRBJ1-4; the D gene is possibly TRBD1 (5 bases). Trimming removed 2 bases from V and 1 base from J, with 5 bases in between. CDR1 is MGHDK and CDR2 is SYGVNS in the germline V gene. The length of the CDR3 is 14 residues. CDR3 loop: CASSEQGTNEKLFF. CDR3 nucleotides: TGTGCCAGCAGTGAACAGGGAACTAATGAAAAACTGTTTTTT.

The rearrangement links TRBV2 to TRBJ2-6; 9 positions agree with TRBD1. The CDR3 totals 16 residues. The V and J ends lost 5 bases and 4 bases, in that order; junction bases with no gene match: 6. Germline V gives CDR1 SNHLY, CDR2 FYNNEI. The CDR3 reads CASSKDRGAGANVLTF. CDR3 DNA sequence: TGTGCCAGCAGTAAAGACAGGGGGGCCGGGGCCAACGTCCTGACTTTC.

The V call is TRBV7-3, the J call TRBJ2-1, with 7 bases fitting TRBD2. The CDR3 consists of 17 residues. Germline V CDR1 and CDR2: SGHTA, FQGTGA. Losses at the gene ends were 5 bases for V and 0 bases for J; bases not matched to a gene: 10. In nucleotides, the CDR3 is TGTGCCAGCAGCGCCGGGACTACTTCTAGCTCCTACAATGAGCAGTTCTTC. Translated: CASSAGTTSSSYNEQFF. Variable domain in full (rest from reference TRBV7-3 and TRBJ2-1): GAGVSQTPSNKVTEKGKYVELRCDPISGHTALYWYRQSLGQGPEFLIYFQGTGAADDSGLPNDRFFAVRPEGSVSTLKIQRTERGDSAVYLCASSAGTTSSSYNEQFFGPGTRLTVL.

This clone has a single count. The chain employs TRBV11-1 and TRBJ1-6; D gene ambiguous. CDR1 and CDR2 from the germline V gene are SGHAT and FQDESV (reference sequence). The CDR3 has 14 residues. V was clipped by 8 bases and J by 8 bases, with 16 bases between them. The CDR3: CASGGIPADSPLHF. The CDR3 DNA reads TGTGCCAGCGGAGGTATCCCGGCAGATTCACCCCTCCACTTT.